This T cell receptor beta chain came from a study of cytomegalovirus exposure and HLA in healthy donors. Whole-study results and caveats: In vitro data verified three CMV-associated chains as specific for CMV antigens. Reported performance of the classifier showed diagnosis of cytomegalovirus status with high specificity and sensitivity. Cytomegalovirus association was listed for approximately 150 TCR beta chains.

Sequenced by immunoSEQ multiplex PCR; TCRdb stores in-frame clones only, minus some. The data contain about 120,000 clones, approximately 89% of them singletons. Points on this clone: What it recognizes is unknown.

Germline V lookup: CDR1 MNHEY, CDR2 SVGAGI. The CDR3 consists of 15 residues. The V end lost 5 bases, the J end lost 3 bases, and 16 bases lay between the germline ends. The chain has TRBV6-5 and TRBJ1-2, with TRBD1 as a possible D gene (5 bases). The specimen sequenced was PBMCs. The sequence was obtained from a young woman in good health and CMV-seronegative. The CDR3 nucleotides are TGTGCCAGCAGTCCTTCCTTTGGAGGGGACTATGGCTACACCTTC. As protein: CASSPSFGGDYGYTF.